This T cell receptor (beta chain) came from a study of T-cell reconstitution after alpha-beta-depleted transplantation in children (TCRdb year 2016). For context, the study as a whole: Using TCR repertoire profiling, the study quantitatively followed how T-cell immune reconstitution unfolded in children after TCRalphabeta/CD19-depleted allogeneic hematopoietic cell transplantation.

In this sample, this clonotype turned up a few times. What antigen it recognizes has not been identified. No qualities accompany the bases; no much larger clone lies one base away. The library came from PCR. Sequenced on an Illumina HiSeq 2500. TCR libraries were prepared with molecular barcoding, using unique molecular identifiers to normalize TCRbeta repertoire quantification. TCRdb itself trimmed the public reads at Q25 with fastp, ran MiXCR and retained productive beta chains. Identical CDR3 protein sequences are pooled into one entry, listed with their most common genes and DNA. This sample comprises a few hundred thousand distinct CDR3 sequences, around 13% of them detected only once. The ten biggest clones cover 5% to 6% of the sample. For CDR1 and CDR2, the germline V gene lists SGHRS and YFSETQ. Trimming removed 3 bases from V and 1 base from J, leaving 10 bases between the germline ends. From the cysteine through the phenylalanine, the CDR3 covers 14 amino acids. Kept here is only the CDR3 DNA, which spans 42 bases and is read in frame from base 1.

This chain joins TRBV5-1 to TRBJ2-5; a weak D assignment points to TRBD2 (5 bases agree). The sequence derives from a human donor who donated a stem cell graft to a child with combined immunodeficiency. The sample was PBMCs from the stem cell graft donor, taken from the stem cell graft. The encoded CDR3 is CASSSGLLQETQYF. The base sequence is TGCGCCAGCAGCTCCGGACTGCTCCAAGAGACCCAGTACTTC.